Following are 20 T cell receptor beta chains from one sample sequenced in a study of blood T cells in healthy people across ages. The second PCR ran about 7 to 12 cycles with a sample-barcoded 5' primer and J-beta primers. TCRdb re-called the 5' RACE reads with MiXCR, one entry per CDR3 protein. The sample yields around 1.5 million distinct CDR3 sequences, approximately 38% seen once. The specimen sequenced was blood. The receptors stem from a woman between 18 and 30 years old in good health.

In its sample, this clonotype was seen many times. The V gene is TRBV5-1, the J gene TRBJ2-1; D gene ambiguous. Trimming shortened V by 5 bases and J by 4 bases, and 7 bases separated the two germline ends. Germline V gene sequence: CDR1 SGHRS, CDR2 YFSETQ. The CDR3 length is 12 residues. This CDR3 reads CASRLGYNEQFF. DNA of the CDR3: TGCGCCAGCAGACTTGGGTACAATGAGCAGTTCTTC.

The gene calls are TRBV27 and TRBJ1-2; 7 bases are shared with TRBD1. V shed 7 bases, J shed 8 bases, and the junction held 10 bases outside the gene matches. This CDR3 has 13 amino acids. Looked up from germline, CDR1 is MNHEY and CDR2 is SMNVEV (reference sequence). The CDR3 reads CASTGGPAIGYTF. In DNA form, the CDR3 reads TGTGCCAGCACAGGGGGACCCGCTATCGGCTACACCTTC.

This chain links TRBV9 with TRBJ2-7; 11 bases match TRBD2. The CDR3 runs 15 residues. J lost 2 bases, V lost 3 bases, and 4 bases had no gene match. CDR1 and CDR2 (germline): SGDLS, YYNGEE. In DNA, the CDR3 is TGTGCCAGCAGCGGGGGGACTAGCGGAGCCTACGAGCAGTACTTC. As protein: CASSGGTSGAYEQYF.

The V gene is TRBV3-1, the J gene TRBJ2-1; TRBD2 agrees at 8 bases. V shed 1 base, J shed 1 base, and the junction held 3 bases outside the gene matches. CDR1 is LGHDT and CDR2 is YNNKEL in the germline V gene (reference sequence). The CDR3 has 16 amino acids. The CDR3 region is CASSQAGGWSYNEQFF. As DNA, the CDR3 is TGTGCCAGCAGCCAAGCGGGAGGGTGGTCCTACAATGAGCAGTTCTTC.

This clonotype occurred once. The chain has TRBV12-3 or TRBV12-4 and TRBJ1-5; TRBD1 aligns across 8 bases. The CDR3 has 17 residues. Trimming at V came to 3 bases and at J to 3 bases, leaving 10 bases not matched to a gene. This CDR3 is CASSFRSGQEDNQPQHF. CDR3 nucleotides: TGTGCCAGCAGTTTTAGGTCGGGACAGGAGGACAATCAGCCCCAGCATTTT.

This clonotype was seen a few times. The chain combines TRBV29-1 with TRBJ2-3; 14 positions agree with TRBD2. The CDR3 runs to 17 residues. J was trimmed by 4 bases and V by 6 bases; bases with no gene match: 12. Germline V lookup: CDR1 SQVTM, CDR2 ANQGSEA. The CDR3 bases are TGCAGCGTCCTCATAACCGCGACTAGCGGGAGGGCAGATACGCAGTATTTT. Protein product: CSVLITATSGRADTQYF.

The table lists this clonotype with many counts. Given a much more abundant clone one base away, this may be a read error. The V call is TRBV7-2, the J call TRBJ2-7, with 11 bases matching TRBD1. The germline gives CDR1 SGHTA, CDR2 FQGNSA. There are 15 residues in the CDR3. V lost 6 bases and J lost 3; bases outside the gene matches: 7. Here the CDR3 reads CASRRAGTGGYEQYF. The CDR3, as DNA: TGTGCCAGCAGGCGTGCCGGGACAGGGGGCTACGAGCAGTACTTC.

The rearrangement uses TRBV20-1 and TRBJ2-7; 9 nucleotides align to TRBD1. The end of the DNA aligns better with TRBJ2-5, so the J call may be wrong. The CDR3 sequence is 15 residues long. The germline CDR1 and CDR2 sequences are DFQATT and SNEGSKA (reference sequence). CDR3 protein: CSALAPGQGGETQYF. The CDR3 DNA reads TGCAGTGCTCTAGCGCCGGGACAGGGTGGTGAGACCCAGTACTTC.

The table lists this clonotype with a few counts. The CDR3 DNA reads as TGTGCCAGCAGCCCGGACAGGAGCAATCAGCCCCAGCATTTT. Translation: CASSPDRSNQPQHF. The rearrangement links TRBV6-1 to TRBJ1-5; 7 nucleotides match TRBD1. The CDR3 loop spans 14 amino acids. The V and J ends lost 6 bases and 1 base, in that order; junction bases with no gene match: 3. The germline gives CDR1 MNHNS, CDR2 SASEGT.

The rearrangement links TRBV6-2 or TRBV6-3 to TRBJ1-1; possibly TRBD1 for D (5 bases). V was trimmed by 6 bases and J by 4 bases, leaving 15 bases between them. CDR3 length: 14 residues. Germline lookup yields CDR1 MNHEY and CDR2 SVGEGT. This CDR3 is CASRLQGWGTEAFF. The CDR3 bases are TGTGCCAGCAGACTCCAGGGATGGGGCACTGAAGCTTTCTTT.

This chain connects TRBV20-1 to TRBJ2-5, with 8 bases identical to TRBD2. The CDR3 is 15 amino acids. Germline V gene lookup returns CDR1 DFQATT and CDR2 SNEGSKA (reference sequence). The junction had 5 bases not matched to a gene; V was cut back by 0 bases and J by 2 bases. As DNA, the CDR3 is TGCAGTGCTAGAGAGCCAGCGGGGGTTCAAGAGACCCAGTACTTC. Its translation is CSAREPAGVQETQYF.

In this sample, this clonotype turned up a few times. J is TRBJ2-1 and V is TRBV6-6; D tentatively fits TRBD1 or TRBD2 (5 bases each). Between the trimmed V and J ends, which lost 4 bases and 6 bases, there was a span of 22 bases. The germline CDR1 and CDR2 sequences are MNHNY and SVGAGI (reference sequence). The CDR3 contains 17 residues. This chain's CDR3 is CASSFFIPGPAFNEQFF. The CDR3 nucleotides are TGTGCCAGCAGTTTTTTCATTCCGGGGCCCGCTTTCAATGAGCAGTTCTTC.

This chain joins TRBV6-5 and TRBJ2-5; TRBD1 agrees at 10 bases. Unmatched junction bases numbered 1, after V lost 2 bases and J lost 7 bases. There are 13 residues in the CDR3. CDR1 is MNHEY, CDR2 SVGAGI, per germline. The CDR3 region is CASSYRTGGTQYF. The CDR3 DNA reads TGTGCCAGCAGTTACCGGACAGGGGGGACCCAGTACTTC.

The chain uses TRBV6-1 and TRBJ2-3; 7 nucleotides match TRBD1. Germline loops: CDR1 MNHNS, CDR2 SASEGT. Trimming at V came to 6 bases and at J to 2 bases, leaving 8 bases not matched to a gene. This CDR3 spans 15 amino acids. CDR3 in amino acids: CASRHRGLVTDTQYF. In nucleotides, the CDR3 is TGTGCCAGCAGGCACAGGGGTCTCGTCACAGATACGCAGTATTTT.

CDR3 in DNA: TGTGCCAGCAGCTCCGGGACAGGGAAGCCCTACGAGCAGTACTTC. It is translated as CASSSGTGKPYEQYF. The chain carries TRBV6-1 and TRBJ2-7; 9 bases are shared with TRBD1. This CDR3 is 15 amino acids long. Trimming at V came to 6 bases and at J to 2 bases, leaving 8 bases not matched to a gene. The germline V gene encodes CDR1 MNHNS and CDR2 SASEGT.

The rearrangement joins TRBV2 to TRBJ1-5, with unresolved D. Trimming took 6 bases from V and 4 from J, leaving 10 bases between them. From germline, CDR1 is SNHLY and CDR2 FYNNEI. The CDR3 has 13 residues. CDR3 coding DNA: TGTGCCAGCAGCACCGACACGAATCAGCCCCAGCATTTT. Its protein product is CASSTDTNQPQHF. Full variable domain (rest looked up from reference TRBV2 and TRBJ1-5): EPEVTQTPSHQVTQMGQEVILRCVPISNHLYFYWYRQILGQKVEFLVSFYNNEISEKSEIFDDQFSVERPDGSNFTLKIRSTKLEDSAMYFCASSTDTNQPQHFGDGTRLSIL.

The genes are TRBV20-1 and TRBJ1-5; no clear D gene. CDR3 size: 15 residues. The germline V gene has CDR1 DFQATT and CDR2 SNEGSKA (reference sequence). The V end was cut by 6 bases, the J end by 2 bases, with 17 bases between. CDR3 nucleotides: TGCAGTGCCCCATTAACAGCATATGGCAATCAGCCCCAGCATTTT. Protein product: CSAPLTAYGNQPQHF.

CDR3 nucleotide sequence: TGTGCCAGCAGCCCCGACCTCTGGACAAAGAGCTCCTACAATGAGCAGTACTTC. Encoded protein: CASSPDLWTKSSYNEQYF. The chain has TRBV11-2 and TRBJ2-1; weak D call: TRBD1 (5 bases). The DNA end favors TRBJ2-7, so the J call may be wrong. The germline gives CDR1 SGHAT, CDR2 FQNNGV. This CDR3 comprises 18 residues.

There are a few counts of this clonotype. This chain uses TRBV30 with TRBJ1-2; D perhaps matches TRBD1 (6 bases). V was shortened by 0 bases and J by 4 bases, with 12 bases between the two germline ends. This CDR3 has 14 amino acids. Germline loops: CDR1 GTSNPN, CDR2 SVGIG (reference sequence). This chain's CDR3 is CAWSVGGSAYGYTF. The DNA for the CDR3 is TGTGCCTGGAGTGTGGGGGGCTCAGCCTATGGCTACACCTTC.

This sequence joins TRBV6-1 and TRBJ1-2; no clear D gene. This CDR3 has 12 amino acids. Germline V lookup: CDR1 MNHNS, CDR2 SASEGT. Trimming stripped 8 bases from V and 5 bases from J, with 12 bases between. The CDR3 DNA reads TGTGCCAGCGGGATTTGGGAGTATGGCTACACCTTC. Translating it yields CASGIWEYGYTF.